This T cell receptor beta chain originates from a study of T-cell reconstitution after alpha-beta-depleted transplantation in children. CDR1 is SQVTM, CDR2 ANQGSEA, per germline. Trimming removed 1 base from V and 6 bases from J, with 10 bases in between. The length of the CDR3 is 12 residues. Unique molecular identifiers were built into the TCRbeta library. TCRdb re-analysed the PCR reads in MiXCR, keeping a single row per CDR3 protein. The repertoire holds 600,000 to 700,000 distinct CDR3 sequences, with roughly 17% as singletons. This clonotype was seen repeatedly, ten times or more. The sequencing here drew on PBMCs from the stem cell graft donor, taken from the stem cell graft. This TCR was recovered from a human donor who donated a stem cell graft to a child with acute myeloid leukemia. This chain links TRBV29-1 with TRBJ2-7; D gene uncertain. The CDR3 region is CSVEGGGVEQYF. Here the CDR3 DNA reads TGCAGCGTTGAAGGAGGCGGTGTCGAGCAGTACTTC.